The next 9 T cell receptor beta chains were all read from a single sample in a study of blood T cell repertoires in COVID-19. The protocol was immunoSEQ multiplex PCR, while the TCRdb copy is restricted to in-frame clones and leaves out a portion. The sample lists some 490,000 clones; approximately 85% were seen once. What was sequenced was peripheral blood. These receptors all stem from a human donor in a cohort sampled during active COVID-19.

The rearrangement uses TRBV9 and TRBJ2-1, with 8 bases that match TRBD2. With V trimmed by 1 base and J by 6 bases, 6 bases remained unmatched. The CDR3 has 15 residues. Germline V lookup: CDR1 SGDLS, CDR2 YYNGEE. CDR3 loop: CASSVNSGRTNEQFF. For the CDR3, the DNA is TGTGCCAGCAGCGTAAACAGCGGGAGAACCAATGAGCAGTTCTTC.

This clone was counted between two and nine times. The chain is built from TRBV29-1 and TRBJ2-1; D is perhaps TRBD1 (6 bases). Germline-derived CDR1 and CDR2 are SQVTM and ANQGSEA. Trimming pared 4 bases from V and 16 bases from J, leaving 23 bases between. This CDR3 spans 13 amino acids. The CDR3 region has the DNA TGCAGCGTTGTTTGGGCCGGGACACAAGTCCAATTCTTC. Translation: CSVVWAGTQVQFF.

The CDR3 sequence: CASEGSRRETQYF. CDR3 coding DNA: TGTGCCAGCGAGGGTTCAAGGCGGGAGACCCAGTACTTC. The chain combines TRBV11-2 with TRBJ2-5; D may be TRBD2 (5 bases). This CDR3 is 13 amino acids long. Germline lookup yields CDR1 SGHAT and CDR2 FQNNGV. The V and J ends lost 8 bases and 5 bases respectively, with 15 bases between them.

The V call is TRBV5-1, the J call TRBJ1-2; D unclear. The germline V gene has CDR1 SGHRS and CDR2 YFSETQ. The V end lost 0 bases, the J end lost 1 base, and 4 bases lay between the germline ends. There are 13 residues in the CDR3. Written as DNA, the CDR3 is TGCGCCAGCAGCTTGGACAGTAACTATGGCTACACCTTC. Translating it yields CASSLDSNYGYTF.

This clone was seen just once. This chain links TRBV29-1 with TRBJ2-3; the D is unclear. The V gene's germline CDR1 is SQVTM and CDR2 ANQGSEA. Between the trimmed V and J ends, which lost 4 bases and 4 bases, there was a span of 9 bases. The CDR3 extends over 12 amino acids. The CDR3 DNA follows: TGCAGCGTTGGGCTACTACCAGATACGCAGTATTTT. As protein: CSVGLLPDTQYF.

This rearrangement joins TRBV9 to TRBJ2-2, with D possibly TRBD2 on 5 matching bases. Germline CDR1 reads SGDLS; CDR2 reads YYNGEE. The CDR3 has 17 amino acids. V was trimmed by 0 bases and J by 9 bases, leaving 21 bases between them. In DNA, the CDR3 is TGTGCCAGCAGCGTAGCTAGGACCACTAGGTCAACGAGGGAGCTGTTTTTT. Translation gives CASSVARTTRSTRELFF.

The CDR3 here is CASSLAGQVGETQYF. The CDR3 DNA reads TGTGCCAGCAGCTTAGCTGGCCAGGTAGGAGAGACCCAGTACTTC. V usage is TRBV7-6 and J usage is TRBJ2-5; D remains ambiguous. The V gene's germline CDR1 is SGHVS and CDR2 FNYEAQ. This CDR3 is 15 amino acids long. The V end was cut by 0 bases, the J end by 4 bases, with 12 bases between. Looking up the rest from reference TRBV7-6 and TRBJ2-5 gives the full variable domain: GAGVSQSPRYKVTKRGQDVALRCDPISGHVSLYWYRQALGQGPEFLTYFNYEAQQDKSGLPNDRFSAERPEGSISTLTIQRTEQRDSAMYRCASSLAGQVGETQYFGPGTRLLVL.

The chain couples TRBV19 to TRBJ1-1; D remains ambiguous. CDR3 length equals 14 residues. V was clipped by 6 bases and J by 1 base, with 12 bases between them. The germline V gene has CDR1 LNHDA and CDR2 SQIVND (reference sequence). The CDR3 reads CASRDGGGNTEAFF. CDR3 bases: TGTGCCAGTAGGGATGGTGGCGGGAACACTGAAGCTTTCTTT. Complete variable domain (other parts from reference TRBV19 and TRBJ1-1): DGGITQSPKYLFRKEGQNVTLSCEQNLNHDAMYWYRQDPGQGLRLIYYSQIVNDFQKGDIAEGYSVSREKKESFPLTVTSAQKNPTAFYLCASRDGGGNTEAFFGQGTRLTVV.

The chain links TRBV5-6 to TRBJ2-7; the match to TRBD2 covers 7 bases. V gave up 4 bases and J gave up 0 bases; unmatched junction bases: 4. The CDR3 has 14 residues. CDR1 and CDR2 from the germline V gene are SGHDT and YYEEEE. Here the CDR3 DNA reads TGTGCCAGCAGCCCGGGGGGAGACTCCTACGAGCAGTACTTC. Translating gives CASSPGGDSYEQYF.